These T cell receptor beta chains were read from a single sample in a study of blood T cell repertoires in COVID-19. Generated by immunoSEQ multiplex PCR, the TCRdb table keeps only in-frame clones and is missing some. Of fewer than 80,000 clones in the sample, approximately 91% were seen once. Sequencing was done on a sample of peripheral blood. The receptors were gathered from a woman in her forties or fifties with active or convalescent COVID-19. Both conserved end residues are part of each CDR3. D genes are given only for firm matches. The listing skips clone size in some rows; elsewhere it reads once, few, many or a size class.

NA | TRBD2 | TRBJ2-2 | TRBV27 | TGTGCCAGCAGTTTACTAGCGGGAGGTAACACCGGGGAGCTGTTTTTT | CASSLLAGGNTGELFF
NA | TRBD1 | TRBJ2-4 | TRBV6-5 | TGTGCCAGCAGTTTACAGGGGGCCAAAAACATTCAGTACTTC | CASSLQGAKNIQYF
NA | TRBD1 | TRBJ1-2 | TRBV27 | TGTGCCAGCAGTCCCCAGAACTGGGACAGGAACTATGGCTACACCTTC | CASSPQNWDRNYGYTF
NA | TRBD1 | TRBJ2-3 | TRBV6-1 | TGTGCCAGCAGTGACCGGGACAGGAATACAGATACGCAGTATTTT | CASSDRDRNTDTQYF
NA | TRBD1 | TRBJ2-1 | TRBV16 | TGTGCCAGCAGCTATGGACAGGGTCCCTTCAATGAGCAGTTCTTC | CASSYGQGPFNEQFF
NA | TRBD2 | TRBJ2-3 | TRBV5-4 | TGTGCCAGCAGCCGAGGAGGGACTAGCGGAAGAATTGCCACAGATACGCAGTATTTT | CASSRGGTSGRIATDTQYF
NA | TRBD2 | TRBJ2-3 | TRBV3-1/TRBV3-2 | TGTGCCAGCAGCCCTAAGACTAGCGGGTCAAGCACAGATACGCAGTATTTT | CASSPKTSGSSTDTQYF
NA | NA | TRBJ1-5 | TRBV10-3 | TGTGCCATCAGTGAGTCCAGGGGCAATGGCAATCAGCCCCAGCATTTT | CAISESRGNGNQPQHF
NA | NA | TRBJ1-5 | TRBV19 | TGTGCCAGTAGTAGACCAGTCCGAGGCAGCAATCAGCCCCAGCATTTT | CASSRPVRGSNQPQHF
NA | NA | TRBJ2-3 | TRBV20-1 | TGCAGTGCTAGGTTATCAGATACGCAGTATTTT | CSARLSDTQYF
once | TRBD2 | TRBJ2-7 | TRBV18 | TGTGCCAGCTCACCGACCAAATCGACTAGCGGGACGGACGAGCAGTACTTC | CASSPTKSTSGTDEQYF
NA | TRBD2 | TRBJ2-7 | TRBV4-1 | TGCGCCAGCAGCCAGGGACTAGCGAGCTACGAGCAGTACTTC | CASSQGLASYEQYF
NA | TRBD2 | TRBJ2-7 | TRBV5-1 | TGCGCCAGCAGCTTGGATCCTCCTAGCGGGAGCAGCTCGGGCGAGCAGTACTTC | CASSLDPPSGSSSGEQYF
NA | TRBD2 | TRBJ2-6 | TRBV7-9 | TGTGCCAGCATCCTTTTGTGGGGGGGCTCTGGGGCCAACGTCCTGACTTTC | CASILLWGGSGANVLTF
NA | TRBD2 | TRBJ2-7 | TRBV7-2 | TGTGCCAGCAGCTTACAGGCGGGAGAGCTCTACGAGCAGTACTTC | CASSLQAGELYEQYF
NA | TRBD1 | TRBJ2-7 | TRBV30 | TGTGCCTGGAGCGGACAGGGGTTCGAGCAGTACTTC | CAWSGQGFEQYF
NA | NA | TRBJ1-1 | TRBV12-3/TRBV12-4 | TGTGCCAGCAGTCCCCACATGAACACTGAAGCTTTCTTT | CASSPHMNTEAFF
few | NA | TRBJ1-2 | TRBV27 | TGTGCCAGCAGTTTTCAGGGATTGGTGGCGAGTGGCTACACCTTC | CASSFQGLVASGYTF
NA | TRBD2 | TRBJ2-7 | TRBV2 | TGTGCCAGCAGGGCGCTAGCGGGAGTCAGGAACTACGAGCAGTACTTC | CASRALAGVRNYEQYF
NA | TRBD2 | TRBJ2-5 | TRBV7-3 | TGTGCCAGCAGCGATCTAGCGGGAGTGGGACCCCTGGACTTC | CASSDLAGVGPLDF
few | NA | TRBJ1-1 | TRBV2 | TGTGCCAGCAGTGAACCGAAAACGGGACATCAACAGACTGAAGCTTTCTTT | CASSEPKTGHQQTEAFF
NA | NA | TRBJ1-2 | TRBV19 | TGTGCCAGTAGTATGGGGCGTCACTATGGCTACACCTTC | CASSMGRHYGYTF
NA | NA | TRBJ1-4 | TRBV7-9 | TGTGCCAGCAGCCTCCTTGGCCAACATGAAAAACTGTTTTTT | CASSLLGQHEKLFF
once | TRBD2 | TRBJ2-1 | TRBV7-2 | TGTGCCAGCAGCACATGGACTAGCAGTGAGCAGTTCTTC | CASSTWTSSEQFF
NA | TRBD2 | TRBJ2-3 | TRBV7-8 | TGTGCCAGCAGCCGATCTCTGGATCGCGGGAGGGCCGGGGATACGCAGTATTTT | CASSRSLDRGRAGDTQYF
NA | NA | TRBJ1-1 | TRBV5-1 | TGCGCCAGCAGCTTGGTCGACAGGATGCATGAAGCTTTCTTT | CASSLVDRMHEAFF
NA | NA | TRBJ2-1 | TRBV3-1/TRBV3-2 | TGTGCCAGCAGCCAAGTCCGAGGTTTAGTGATCTCCTACAATGAGCAGTTCTTC | CASSQVRGLVISYNEQFF
once | TRBD1 | TRBJ1-1 | TRBV5-8 | TGTGCCAGCAGCTTGGTATTTGGGACAGGGGGCACTGAAGCTTTCTTT | CASSLVFGTGGTEAFF